One sample yielded the 14 T cell receptor beta chains listed below, sequenced in a study (dated by TCRdb to 2016 to 2018). The protocol used for the library was RT-PCR. Sequenced on an Illumina MiSeq. The public reads were reanalyzed by TCRdb: fastp trimming at Q25, MiXCR alignment, in-frame beta chains only. Rows with a matching CDR3 protein are joined into one entry that keeps the most common DNA and genes. The sample table records approximately 720,000 distinct CDR3 sequences; approximately 15% of these occur just once. Roughly 3.6% of the sample lies in the top ten. Source material: memory CD4+ T cells from blood. The receptors were gathered from a female donor in good health, serving as a healthy control.

The chain carries TRBV5-6 and TRBJ2-7, with 7 bases matching TRBD2. The CDR3 sequence is 14 residues long. Per the germline V gene, CDR1 is SGHDT and CDR2 is YYEEEE. Losses at the gene ends were 4 bases for V and 5 bases for J; bases not matched to a gene: 9. The CDR3 DNA reads TGTGCCAGCAGCCTAACTAGCGTCCAGGACGAGCAGTACTTC. This codes for CASSLTSVQDEQYF.

The chain employs TRBV3-1 and TRBJ2-4; TRBD2 agrees at 14 bases. CDR1 and CDR2 from the germline V gene are LGHDT and YNNKEL (reference sequence). The CDR3 contains 13 residues. Trimming took 5 bases from V and 16 from J; bases not matched to a gene: 7. The CDR3 DNA is TGTGCCAGCAGCTCGGGACTAGCGGGAGAGAGCTACTTC. Translation: CASSSGLAGESYF. Full variable domain (remainder filled in from reference TRBV3-1 and TRBJ2-4): DTAVSQTPKYLVTQMGNDKSIKCEQNLGHDTMYWYKQDSKKFLKIMFSYNNKELIINETVPNRFSPKSPDKAHLNLHINSLELGDSAVYFCASSSGLAGESYFGAGTRLSVL.

This clonotype appeared a few times. The chain has TRBV7-2 and TRBJ1-5; D is uncertain. This CDR3 is 13 amino acids long. The germline V gene has CDR1 SGHTA and CDR2 FQGNSA. Trimming shortened V by 5 bases and J by 5 bases, and 10 bases separated the two germline ends. The DNA of the CDR3 is TGTGCCAGCAGCCCAATGGTTGATCAGCCCCAGCATTTT. This encodes CASSPMVDQPQHF. The full variable domain, its missing parts supplied by reference TRBV7-2 and TRBJ1-5, is GAGVSQSPSNKVTEKGKDVELRCDPISGHTALYWYRQSLGQGLEFLIYFQGNSAPDKSGLPSDRFSAERTGGSVSTLTIQRTQQEDSAVYLCASSPMVDQPQHFGDGTRLSIL.

A few counts support this clonotype. DNA of the CDR3: TGTGCCTGGAGTGAGGGGACTAGCGGGGATTCCGGGGAGCTGTTTTTT. Its translation is CAWSEGTSGDSGELFF. The rearrangement links TRBV30 to TRBJ2-2; 13 bases agree with TRBD2. V shed 1 base, J shed 6 bases, and the junction held 5 bases outside the gene matches. This CDR3 region has 16 residues. Per the germline V gene, CDR1 is GTSNPN and CDR2 is SVGIG (reference sequence).

This sequence joins TRBV19 and TRBJ2-5, with 12 positions matching TRBD2. Germline V gene sequence: CDR1 LNHDA, CDR2 SQIVND (reference sequence). CDR3 length: 16 residues. V gave up 6 bases and J gave up 2 bases; unmatched junction bases: 7. The CDR3 spells CASSRLAGEGQETQYF. The DNA of the CDR3 is TGTGCCAGTAGCAGACTAGCGGGAGAGGGGCAAGAGACCCAGTACTTC.

The table lists this clonotype with many counts. The chain combines TRBV6-5 with TRBJ1-6; TRBD1 matches 7 bases. Unmatched junction bases numbered 9, after V lost 6 bases and J lost 7 bases. Germline V gene lookup returns CDR1 MNHEY and CDR2 SVGAGI. CDR3 length: 15 amino acids. CDR3 bases: TGTGCCAGCAGCCCTAGACAGGGAGGGAATTCACCCCTCCACTTT. It yields the protein CASSPRQGGNSPLHF.

The chain employs TRBV6-1 and TRBJ2-1; 7 bases match TRBD1. Germline V gene sequence: CDR1 MNHNS, CDR2 SASEGT. V shed 6 bases, J shed 8 bases, and the junction held 4 bases outside the gene matches. CDR3 length: 12 amino acids. CDR3 in DNA: TGTGCCAGCAGGTTACAGGGGCATGAGCAGTTCTTC. This codes for CASRLQGHEQFF.

In its sample, this clonotype was seen a few times. The rearrangement uses TRBV24-1 and TRBJ1-2; no clear D. Trimming took 2 bases from V and 5 from J, leaving 11 bases between them. Germline CDR1 and CDR2: KGHDR and SFDVKD. The length of the CDR3 is 14 residues. CDR3 in amino acids: CATSDSGSAYGYTF. In DNA form, the CDR3 reads TGTGCCACCAGTGATTCGGGCAGCGCGTATGGCTACACCTTC.

The rearrangement joins TRBV5-1 to TRBJ2-5; possible D gene TRBD2, 6 bases. The V gene lost 0 bases and the J gene lost 7 bases, with 10 bases spanning the gap. Per the germline V gene, CDR1 is SGHRS and CDR2 is YFSETQ. This CDR3 is 13 amino acids long. The chain's CDR3 is CASSLVLEGTQYF. CDR3 bases: TGCGCCAGCAGCTTGGTTCTGGAGGGGACCCAGTACTTC.

This clonotype was counted many times. This chain connects TRBV6-1 to TRBJ1-3, with D perhaps matching TRBD1 (5 bases). The V and J ends lost 11 bases and 0 bases respectively, with 17 bases between them. There are 15 residues in the CDR3. From germline, CDR1 is MNHNS and CDR2 SASEGT. In DNA form, the CDR3 reads TGTGCCGGCCGGGACCGATCTTCCTCTGGAAACACCATATATTTT. Translated: CAGRDRSSSGNTIYF.

In this sample, this clonotype turned up a few times. J is TRBJ2-7 and V is TRBV7-8; maybe TRBD2 (5 bases). CDR1 SGHVS and CDR2 FQNEAQ come from the germline V gene. The CDR3 covers 15 residues. V lost 1 base and J lost 4, with 14 bases in between. The chain's CDR3 is CASSLGSLANYEQYF. The CDR3, as DNA: TGTGCCAGCAGCTTAGGTTCGCTAGCCAATTACGAGCAGTACTTC.

This chain joins TRBV6-5 and TRBJ1-2; the D is unclear. The CDR3 has 14 residues. The germline V gene encodes CDR1 MNHEY and CDR2 SVGAGI. V was pared by 7 bases and J by 4 bases, with 16 bases between. The CDR3 sequence: CASIPTAAAYGYTF. The DNA for the CDR3 is TGTGCCAGCATCCCTACGGCGGCGGCCTATGGCTACACCTTC.

This clonotype appeared many times. V is TRBV5-1 and J is TRBJ2-2; D not resolved. CDR1 is SGHRS and CDR2 is YFSETQ in the germline V gene. Trimming cost V 0 bases and J 6 bases, with 9 bases left between them. This CDR3 region has 14 residues. The CDR3 DNA reads TGCGCCAGCAGCTTGGAAGTCCCGGCCGGGGAGCTGTTTTTT. Its protein is CASSLEVPAGELFF. The full variable domain, completed using reference TRBV5-1 and TRBJ2-2, is KAGVTQTPRYLIKTRGQQVTLSCSPISGHRSVSWYQQTPGQGLQFLFEYFSETQRNKGNFPGRFSGRQFSNSRSEMNVSTLELGDSALYLCASSLEVPAGELFFGEGSRLTVL.

CDR3 DNA sequence: TGTGCCAGCAGCACGAGGGGGCGCCCCAACGAGCAGTACTTC. As protein: CASSTRGRPNEQYF. This chain links TRBV5-8 with TRBJ2-7; 7 nucleotides agree with TRBD1. The CDR3 loop spans 14 amino acids. The J segment lost 5 bases and the V segment lost 4 bases, leaving 9 bases of the junction unmatched. CDR1 and CDR2 (germline): SGHTS, YDEGEE.